This is a list of T cell receptor beta chains from one sample in a study of glioma-infiltrating T cells. TCRdb processed the multiplex PCR reads anew with MiXCR; each CDR3 protein has one entry. The sample yields 110,000 or so distinct CDR3 sequences, about 25% seen once. The source material was glioma tissue, nonneoplastic brain tissue, or PBMCs (not recorded which). These receptors came from a human donor with low-grade glioma or glioblastoma, undergoing nonglioma brain surgery, or in good health (not recorded which). Both conserved end residues are part of each CDR3. The D gene is left open where the match is weak. Size is stated for part of the rows, as once, few or many counts, or as a class when the clone is expanded.

j_gene | abundance | d_gene | v_gene | CDR3nt | CDR3aa
TRBJ1-2 | many | . | TRBV3-1 | TGTGCCAGCAGCCAAGAACGAGCGGTCTATGGCTACACCTTC | CASSQERAVYGYTF
TRBJ2-7 | many | TRBD1 | TRBV11-3 | TGTGCCAGCAGCTCCGGGACAGGTCAATACGAGCAGTACTTC | CASSSGTGQYEQYF
TRBJ2-1 | many | TRBD2 | TRBV6-1 | TGTGCCAGCAGAAGACTAGCGGCTAACAATGAGCAGTTCTTC | CASRRLAANNEQFF
TRBJ2-7 | . | . | TRBV5-1 | TGCGCCAGCAGCTTGGAGACTAACTCCTACGAGCAGTACTTC | CASSLETNSYEQYF
TRBJ2-7 | . | . | TRBV5-1 | TGCCCCAGCAGCTTGACGACCTACGAGCGGTACTTC | CPSSLTTYERYF
TRBJ2-1 | . | TRBD2 | TRBV7-3 | TGTGCCAGCAGCCTGACTAGCGGGAGTTACAATGAGCAGTCCTTC | CASSLTSGSYNEQSF
TRBJ1-1 | many | . | TRBV28 | TGTGCCAGCAGTTTTTGGGGACGAACCTTGAACACTGAAGCTTTCTTT | CASSFWGRTLNTEAFF
TRBJ1-4 | many | TRBD1 | TRBV7-3 | TGTGCCAGCAGCCTTGACAGGGGTAATGAAAAACTGTTTTTT | CASSLDRGNEKLFF
TRBJ2-7 | . | . | TRBV9 | TGTGCCAGCAGCGTAACGGGATCCCAAACCTACGAGCAGTACTTC | CASSVTGSQTYEQYF
TRBJ1-5 | many | . | TRBV6-1 | TGTGCCAGCAGTGTAATTCAGGGTTATCAGCCCCAGCATTTT | CASSVIQGYQPQHF
TRBJ2-5 | many | TRBD1 | TRBV5-4 | TGTGCCAGCAGATCTGGACAGGACAGGATCCAAGAGACCCAGTACTTC | CASRSGQDRIQETQYF
TRBJ2-1 | few | . | TRBV6-1 | TGTGCCAGCGCAGGGTTTGACGATGAGCAGTTCTTC | CASAGFDDEQFF
TRBJ1-3 | many | TRBD1 | TRBV20-1 | TGCAGTGCTAAACAGGGGGCTGGAAACACCATATATTTT | CSAKQGAGNTIYF
TRBJ1-2 | many | . | TRBV4-1 | TGCGCCAGCAGCCAAGCAGTTGACCGATCTAACTATGGCTACACCTTC | CASSQAVDRSNYGYTF
TRBJ1-1 | many | TRBD1 | TRBV4-3 | TGCGCCAGCAGCCTTCGACAGGGTGAATACGTGGCTTTCTTT | CASSLRQGEYVAFF
TRBJ2-7 | many | TRBD1 | TRBV6-2/TRBV6-3 | TGTGCCAGCAGGGGGCCCGGGACAGGTCCCTACGAGCAGTACTTC | CASRGPGTGPYEQYF
TRBJ1-1 | once | . | TRBV18 | TGTGCCAGCTTACCGCACTCCGGGGACCTGAACACTGAAGCTTTCTTT | CASLPHSGDLNTEAFF
TRBJ1-5 | many | TRBD1 | TRBV28 | TGTGCCAGCAGTTTACCTGGGACAGGGGCAGAACAGCCCCAGCATTTT | CASSLPGTGAEQPQHF
TRBJ2-3 | many | TRBD2 | TRBV6-1 | TGTGCCAGCAGTTATCAGGGAGCGGGAGCGGGAGATACGCAGTATTTT | CASSYQGAGAGDTQYF
TRBJ1-4 | many | . | TRBV7-9 | TGTGCCAGCAGCTCGTACAGGGCGGATAATGAAAAACTGTTTTTT | CASSSYRADNEKLFF
TRBJ1-2 | many | . | TRBV20-1 | TGCAGTGCTCACAACCGGGCCCCGGAGGATGGCTACACCTTC | CSAHNRAPEDGYTF
TRBJ2-5 | many | . | TRBV6-2/TRBV6-3 | TGTGCCAGCAGTTCCCCCCCCCAAGAGACCCAGTACTTC | CASSSPPQETQYF
TRBJ2-5 | . | . | TRBV13 | TGTGCCAGCAGCGCAGAGGAGACCCAGTACTTC | CASSAEETQYF
TRBJ2-5 | . | TRBD1 | TRBV5-4 | TGTGCCAGCAACGCAGACAGGGGACGAGAGACCCAGTACTTC | CASNADRGRETQYF
TRBJ1-1 | few | . | TRBV2 | TGTGCCAGCAGTGGAACCTTAGGGGTCGATGGTGTAGCTTTCTTT | CASSGTLGVDGVAFF
TRBJ2-1 | few | . | TRBV7-9 | TGTGCCAGCAGCTTAGCCGGACAGCAGACCGAGCAGTTCTTC | CASSLAGQQTEQFF
TRBJ1-2 | many | . | TRBV7-2 | TGTGCCAGCAGCCGAGCTACAGGGCCCCAGGCTGGCGATGGCTACACCTTC | CASSRATGPQAGDGYTF
TRBJ1-5 | . | . | TRBV27 | TGTGCCAGCAGTTCAGGGAACAATCAGCACCAGCATTTT | CASSSGNNQHQHF
TRBJ2-1 | . | TRBD2 | TRBV4-1 | TGCGCCAGCAGCCCAACTTTATACGGGACTAGCGGGGTCAACTCCTACAATGAGCAGTTCTTC | CASSPTLYGTSGVNSYNEQFF
TRBJ1-1 | many | . | TRBV7-2 | TGTGCCAGCAGCTCGGGATTTGGGCGGACTGAAGCTTTCTTT | CASSSGFGRTEAFF
TRBJ2-1 | many | TRBD1 | TRBV4-1 | TGCGCCAGCAGCCATGGACAGGGAGCAAACAATGAGCAGTTCTTC | CASSHGQGANNEQFF
TRBJ2-1 | many | . | TRBV18 | TGTGCCAGCTCACCAAATCCGGGGGCACAGTCTGGAAACAATGAGCAGTTCTTC | CASSPNPGAQSGNNEQFF
TRBJ2-3 | many | . | TRBV7-9 | TGTGCCAGCAGCCTAGCCAGCACAGATACGCAGTATTTT | CASSLASTDTQYF
TRBJ2-7 | . | . | TRBV12-3/TRBV12-4 | TGTGCCAGCGGGCTAGAGGGAGTTAGAGACGAGCAGTACTTC | CASGLEGVRDEQYF
TRBJ2-1 | . | TRBD2 | TRBV27 | TGTGACAGCAGGGGACTAGTACTGAACTACAATGAGCAGTTCTTC | CDSRGLVLNYNEQFF
TRBJ2-7 | . | . | TRBV27 | TGTGCCAGAAGACCTCCAGGGGAAGAGCAGTACTTC | CARRPPGEEQYF
TRBJ2-1 | many | . | TRBV12-3/TRBV12-4 | TGTGCCAGCAGTTTGACAATGAGGCAGTTCTTC | CASSLTMRQFF
TRBJ1-5 | many | . | TRBV7-9 | TGTGCCAGCAGCTTAGGCCTCTGGCAGCCCCAGCATTTT | CASSLGLWQPQHF
TRBJ2-7 | once | TRBD2 | TRBV6-5 | TGTGCCAGCAGTTACTACGGGACTAGCGGCTACAACGAGCATTACTTC | CASSYYGTSGYNEHYF
TRBJ1-3 | many | . | TRBV7-9 | TGTGCCAGCAGCTTAGGATTCTCTGGAAACACCATATATTTT | CASSLGFSGNTIYF
TRBJ1-2 | many | . | TRBV27 | TGTGCCAGCAGTTTACAGGGATATGGCTACACCTTC | CASSLQGYGYTF
TRBJ2-5 | many | TRBD1 | TRBV18 | TGTGCCAGCTCACCACCTGAGACAGGGCAGGAGACCCAGTACTTC | CASSPPETGQETQYF
TRBJ2-1 | . | TRBD2 | TRBV4-2 | TGTGCCAGCAGCCAAGTGTCTAGCGGGAGGGAACACAATGAGCAGTTCTTC | CASSQVSSGREHNEQFF
TRBJ1-1 | many | . | TRBV4-3 | TGCGCCAGCAGCCAAGATCCCCCCCCTGAAGCTTTCTTT | CASSQDPPPEAFF
TRBJ2-3 | many | TRBD2 | TRBV9 | TGTGCCAGCAGCGGTAGCGGGAGAAGTTTAGATACGCAGTATTTT | CASSGSGRSLDTQYF
TRBJ1-5 | many | TRBD1 | TRBV19 | TGTGCCAGTAGTCTACAGGGGGGTAGCAATCAGCCCCAGCATTTT | CASSLQGGSNQPQHF
TRBJ2-1 | . | . | TRBV5-5 | TGTGCCAGCAGCTTGGGACAGCTCTTGGGCAATGAGCAGTTCTTC | CASSLGQLLGNEQFF
TRBJ2-1 | . | TRBD1 | TRBV3-1 | TGTGCCAGCAGCCTACGACAGGGGGAGTACAATGAGCAGTTCTTC | CASSLRQGEYNEQFF
TRBJ2-1 | many | . | TRBV4-2 | TGTGCCAGCAGCCAGGGGAGAGGGGGGGGACCACTTCTGGAGCAGTTCTTC | CASSQGRGGGPLLEQFF
TRBJ2-7 | many | TRBD2 | TRBV28 | TGTGCCAGCAGTTTAGTGACTAGCGTCGAGCAGTACTTC | CASSLVTSVEQYF
TRBJ2-5 | many | . | TRBV5-1 | TGCGCCAGCAGCTTGTCGCAGTCTCAAGAGACCCAGTACTTC | CASSLSQSQETQYF
TRBJ2-7 | many | . | TRBV7-9 | TGTGCCAGCAGCTATCAAGTGTCCCTTGGGAACGAGCAGTACTTC | CASSYQVSLGNEQYF
TRBJ2-7 | many | . | TRBV6-6 | TGTGCCAGCAGTTACTCCCTACAGGGAAGGCCCTCCTACGAGCAGTACTTC | CASSYSLQGRPSYEQYF
TRBJ2-1 | once | TRBD2 | TRBV7-3 | TGTGCCAGCAGCTCTTCGACTAGCGGCTACAATGAGCAGTTCTTC | CASSSSTSGYNEQFF
TRBJ1-1 | . | . | TRBV29-1 | TGCAGCGTTGAAGTTTCTCTCCGGGGAAACCCTGAAGCTTTCTTT | CSVEVSLRGNPEAFF
TRBJ2-3 | many | TRBD1 | TRBV20-1 | TGCAGTGCTAGCGCCGGGACAGGGGCAGATACGCAGTATTTT | CSASAGTGADTQYF
TRBJ2-3 | many | . | TRBV6-1 | TGTGCCAGCAGTGAATCGGGCGGAAGCACAGATACGCAGTATTTT | CASSESGGSTDTQYF